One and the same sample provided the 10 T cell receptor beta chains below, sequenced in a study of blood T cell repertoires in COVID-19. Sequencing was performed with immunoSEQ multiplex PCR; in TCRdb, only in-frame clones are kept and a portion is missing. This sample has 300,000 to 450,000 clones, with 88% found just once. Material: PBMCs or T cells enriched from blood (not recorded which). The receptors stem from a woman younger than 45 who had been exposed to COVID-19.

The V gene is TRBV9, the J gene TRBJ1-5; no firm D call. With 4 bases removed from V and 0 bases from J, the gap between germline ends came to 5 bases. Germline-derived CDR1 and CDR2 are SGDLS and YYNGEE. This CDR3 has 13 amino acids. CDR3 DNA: TGTGCCAGCAGCTTACATAGCAATCAGCCCCAGCATTTT. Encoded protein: CASSLHSNQPQHF.

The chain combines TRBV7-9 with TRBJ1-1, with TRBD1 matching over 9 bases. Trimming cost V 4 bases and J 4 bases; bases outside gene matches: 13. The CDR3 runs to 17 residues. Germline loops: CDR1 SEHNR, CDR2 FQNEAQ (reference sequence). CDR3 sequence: CASSSLPGQGYSTEAFF. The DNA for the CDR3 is TGTGCCAGCAGCTCGTTACCGGGACAGGGTTATAGCACTGAAGCTTTCTTT.

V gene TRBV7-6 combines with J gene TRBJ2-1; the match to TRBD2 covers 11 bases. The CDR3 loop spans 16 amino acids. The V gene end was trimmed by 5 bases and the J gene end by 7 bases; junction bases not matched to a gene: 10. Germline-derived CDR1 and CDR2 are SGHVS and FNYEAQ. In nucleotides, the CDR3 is TGTGCCAGCAGCACGACTAGCGGGGCGACGCCGAATGAGCAGTTCTTC. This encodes CASSTTSGATPNEQFF.

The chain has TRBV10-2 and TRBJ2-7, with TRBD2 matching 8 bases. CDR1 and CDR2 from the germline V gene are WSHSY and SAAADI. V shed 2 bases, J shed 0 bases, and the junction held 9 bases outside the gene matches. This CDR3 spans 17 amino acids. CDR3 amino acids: CASSETSGRVSSYEQYF. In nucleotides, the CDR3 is TGCGCCAGCAGTGAGACTAGCGGCCGCGTGAGCTCCTACGAGCAGTACTTC.

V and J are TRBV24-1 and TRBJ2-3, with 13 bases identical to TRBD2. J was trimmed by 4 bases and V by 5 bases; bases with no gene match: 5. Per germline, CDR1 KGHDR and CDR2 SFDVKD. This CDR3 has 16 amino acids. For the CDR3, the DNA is TGTGCCACCAGTGGTGGACTAGCGGGAGATGCAGATACGCAGTATTTT. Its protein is CATSGGLAGDADTQYF.

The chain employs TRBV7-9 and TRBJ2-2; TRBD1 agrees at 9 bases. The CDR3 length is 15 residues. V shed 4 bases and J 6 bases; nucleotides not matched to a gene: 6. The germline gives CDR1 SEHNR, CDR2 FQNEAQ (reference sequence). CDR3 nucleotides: TGTGCCAGCAGCTCCGCCGGACAGGGGCCCGGGGAGCTGTTTTTT. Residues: CASSSAGQGPGELFF.

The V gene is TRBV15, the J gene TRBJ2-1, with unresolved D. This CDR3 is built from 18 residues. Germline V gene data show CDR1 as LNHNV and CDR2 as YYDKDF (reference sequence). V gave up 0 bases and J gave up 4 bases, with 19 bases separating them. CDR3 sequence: CATSRDNLGYSYYNEQFF. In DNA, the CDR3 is TGTGCCACCAGCAGAGATAATCTTGGGTACAGCTATTACAATGAGCAGTTCTTC.

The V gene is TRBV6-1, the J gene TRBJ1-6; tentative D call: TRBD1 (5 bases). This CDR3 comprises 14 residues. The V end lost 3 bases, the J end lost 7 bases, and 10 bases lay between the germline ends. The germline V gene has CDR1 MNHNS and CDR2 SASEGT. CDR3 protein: CASSDSRGNSPLHF. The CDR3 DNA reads TGTGCCAGCAGTGACAGTCGGGGGAATTCACCCCTCCACTTT.

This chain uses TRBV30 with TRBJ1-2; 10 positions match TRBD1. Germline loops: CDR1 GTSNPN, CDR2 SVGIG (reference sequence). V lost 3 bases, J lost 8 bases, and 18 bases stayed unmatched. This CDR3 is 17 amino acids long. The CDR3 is CAWSRPDIDRGRRGYTF. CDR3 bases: TGTGCCTGGAGCCGACCCGATATCGACAGGGGGCGACGGGGCTACACCTTC.

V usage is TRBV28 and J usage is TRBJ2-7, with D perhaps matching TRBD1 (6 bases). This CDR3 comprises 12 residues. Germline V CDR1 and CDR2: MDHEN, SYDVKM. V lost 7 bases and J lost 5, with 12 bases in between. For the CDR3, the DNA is TGTGCCAGCACAACAGGGTACCACGAGCAGTACTTC. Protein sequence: CASTTGYHEQYF. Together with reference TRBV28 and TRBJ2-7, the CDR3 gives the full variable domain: DVKVTQSSRYLVKRTGEKVFLECVQDMDHENMFWYRQDPGLGLRLIYFSYDVKMKEKGDIPEGYSVSREKKERFSLILESASTNQTSMYLCASTTGYHEQYFGPGTRLTVT.